The TCR beta chain described here comes from a study of molecular identifiers for immune sequencing clone quantification. Trimming removed 8 bases from V and 4 bases from J; junction bases left unmatched: 9. The CDR3 spans 14 residues. Germline V CDR1 and CDR2: MNHNS, SASEGT. This clonotype was detected only a few times. A much bigger clone sits one base away, suggesting this may be a read error. TCRdb redid the calling of the PCR reads with MiXCR, one entry per CDR3 protein. The sample lists 550,000 to 750,000 distinct CDR3 sequences, 15% to 20% seen once, with 0.85% in the top ten. The receptor was isolated from a human donor in good health. Some libraries in this study had Jurkat cell RNA spiked in. The specimen was naive CD8+ T cells from blood, with Jurkat cell RNA spiked in. The sample's subset: FACS-sorted CD8+CD4-CCR7+CD45RA+ naive T cells. The chain has TRBV6-1 and TRBJ2-3, with 7 positions matching TRBD1. CDR3 amino acids: CASGGVGGPDTQYF. For the CDR3, the DNA is TGTGCCAGCGGTGGAGTAGGGGGCCCAGATACGCAGTATTTT.